Described below is a single TCR beta chain sequence and its context. A far larger clone is a single base away, which makes a read error likely. This sample was taken from a study of blood T cell repertoires in COVID-19. The protocol was immunoSEQ multiplex PCR, while the TCRdb copy is restricted to in-frame clones and leaves out a portion. This sample carries more than 250,000 clones, approximately 83% of them seen once, and the ten largest clones take about 2.2%. The V gene's germline CDR1 is SGHTA and CDR2 FQGTGA. The ends lost 5 bases at V and 5 bases at J; junction bases unmatched: 9. The CDR3 is 15 amino acids.

This TCR was sampled from a young woman who had recovered from COVID-19. Source material: peripheral blood. The chain links TRBV7-3 to TRBJ2-7, with 10 nucleotides matching TRBD1. CDR3 sequence: CASSLTGTGAHEQYF. CDR3 nucleotide sequence: TGTGCCAGCAGCCTCACCGGGACAGGGGCCCACGAGCAGTACTTC.